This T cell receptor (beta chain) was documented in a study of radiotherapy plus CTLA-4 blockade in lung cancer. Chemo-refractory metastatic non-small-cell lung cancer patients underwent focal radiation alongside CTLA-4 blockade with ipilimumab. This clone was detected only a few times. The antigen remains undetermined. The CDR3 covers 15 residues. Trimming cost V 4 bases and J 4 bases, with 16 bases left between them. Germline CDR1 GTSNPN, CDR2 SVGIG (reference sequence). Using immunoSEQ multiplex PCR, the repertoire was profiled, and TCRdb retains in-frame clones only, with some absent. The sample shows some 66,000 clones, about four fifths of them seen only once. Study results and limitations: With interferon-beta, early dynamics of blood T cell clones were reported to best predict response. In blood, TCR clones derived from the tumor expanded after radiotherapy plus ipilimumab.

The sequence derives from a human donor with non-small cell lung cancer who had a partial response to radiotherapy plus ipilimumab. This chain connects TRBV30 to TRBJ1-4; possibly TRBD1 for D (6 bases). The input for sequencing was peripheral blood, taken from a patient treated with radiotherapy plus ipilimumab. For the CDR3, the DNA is TGTGCCTGGAACCTGGGGGGGGCCGGTAATGAAAAACTGTTTTTT. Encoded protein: CAWNLGGAGNEKLFF.